One and the same sample provided the 28 T cell receptor beta chains below, sequenced in a study of T cells in localized non-small cell lung cancer. Clones were read by immunoSEQ multiplex PCR, and TCRdb kept only the in-frame ones, dropping some. This sample carries about 3,200 clones, around 22% of them seen once, and the ten largest clones take around a fifth. Sequenced here: lung tumor tissue, sampled before any cancer treatment. These TCRs come from a man aged 40 to 70 with stage I lung adenocarcinoma.

The chain has TRBV6-8 and TRBJ2-7; the D gene is possibly TRBD1 (6 bases). This CDR3 region has 13 residues. CDR1 is MNHGY and CDR2 is SAAAGT in the germline V gene. Trimming took off 6 bases at V and 2 bases at J, with 11 bases between the two ends. The CDR3 reads CASSKTGTYEQYF. In nucleotides, the CDR3 is TGTGCCAGCAGCAAGACAGGTACCTACGAGCAGTACTTC.

CDR3 sequence: CASSLYYRPSYTF. The CDR3 DNA follows: TGTGCCAGCAGTTTATACTACAGGCCCTCCTACACCTTC. This rearrangement joins TRBV28 to TRBJ1-2; D is perhaps TRBD1 (5 bases). Trimming took off 1 base at V and 10 bases at J, with 13 bases between the two ends. The CDR3 spans 13 residues. CDR1 and CDR2 from the germline V gene are MDHEN and SYDVKM.

This clone was recorded a few times. V is TRBV9 and J is TRBJ1-6; D is unresolved. Trimming shortened V by 0 bases and J by 6 bases, and 7 bases separated the two germline ends. The CDR3 totals 14 residues. The germline gives CDR1 SGDLS, CDR2 YYNGEE. The CDR3 region is CASSVDYTNSPLHF. CDR3 coding DNA: TGTGCCAGCAGCGTAGATTACACTAATTCACCCCTCCACTTT.

V usage is TRBV18 and J usage is TRBJ2-7; possibly TRBD2 for D (6 bases). This CDR3 comprises 14 residues. The V gene's germline CDR1 is KGHSH and CDR2 LQKENI. V was pared by 5 bases and J by 3 bases, with 14 bases between. The CDR3 DNA follows: TGTGCCAGCTCAGCGGGACTGGAGGGCTACGAGCAGTACTTC. The encoded protein is CASSAGLEGYEQYF. The variable domain in full, completed from reference TRBV18 and TRBJ2-7, reads NAGVMQNPRHLVRRRGQEARLRCSPMKGHSHVYWYRQLPEEGLKFMVYLQKENIIDESGMPKERFSAEFPKEGPSILRIQQVVRGDSAAYFCASSAGLEGYEQYFGPGTRLTVT.

This clone was seen a handful of times. This chain joins TRBV28 and TRBJ1-1, with unresolved D. This CDR3 contains 14 residues. V was clipped by 5 bases and J by 11 bases, with 21 bases between them. Germline CDR1 and CDR2: MDHEN and SYDVKM. CDR3 nucleotides: TGTGCCAGCAGTCCCTCAACCGCCACGTATGGGGCTTTCTTT. It yields the protein CASSPSTATYGAFF.

This clone occurred many times. The rearrangement uses TRBV6-1 and TRBJ1-5; no firm D call. Trimming removed 0 bases at V and 7 bases at J, with 16 bases between. This CDR3 has 16 residues. In germline, CDR1 is MNHNS, CDR2 SASEGT. The CDR3 sequence is CASSEAVRDYRQPQHF. In DNA, the CDR3 is TGTGCCAGCAGTGAAGCGGTAAGGGATTATAGGCAGCCCCAGCATTTT.

This clone was seen a handful of times. V usage is TRBV15 and J usage is TRBJ1-2, with D unclear. The germline gives CDR1 LNHNV, CDR2 YYDKDF (reference sequence). There are 14 residues in the CDR3. The germline V and J ends were trimmed by 0 bases and 3 bases, with 8 bases remaining between them. The CDR3 DNA is TGTGCCACCAGCAGAGATCTCGGAGACTATGGCTACACCTTC. Its protein product is CATSRDLGDYGYTF.

V gene TRBV16 combines with J gene TRBJ2-7, with TRBD1 as a possible D gene (5 bases). Germline V gene sequence: CDR1 KGHSY, CDR2 FQNENV. CDR3 length equals 14 residues. V was shortened by 1 base and J by 2 bases, with 9 bases between the two germline ends. CDR3 nucleotides: TGTGCCAGCAGCCAATACAAGACAGCCTACGAGCAGTACTTC. Protein: CASSQYKTAYEQYF.

The chain uses TRBV11-3 and TRBJ1-3; 9 bases fit TRBD1. CDR1 and CDR2 from the germline V gene are SGHNT and YENEEA. The V segment lost 3 bases and the J segment 3 bases; nucleotides outside the gene matches: 6. The CDR3 sequence is 16 residues long. The CDR3 bases are TGTGCCAGCAGCTTGACAGGGGGGGTAGGTGGAAACACCATATATTTT. Translating it yields CASSLTGGVGGNTIYF. Full variable domain (missing parts from reference TRBV11-3 and TRBJ1-3): EAGVVQSPRYKIIEKKQPVAFWCNPISGHNTLYWYLQNLGQGPELLIRYENEEAVDDSQLPKDRFSAERLKGVDSTLKIQPAELGDSAVYLCASSLTGGVGGNTIYFGEGSWLTVV.

This clone was observed a handful of times. The chain joins TRBV9 to TRBJ2-4, with unresolved D. Germline V CDR1 and CDR2: SGDLS, YYNGEE. This CDR3 has 14 residues. The V gene lost 5 bases and the J gene lost 5 bases, with 14 bases spanning the gap. The CDR3 sequence: CASSDEVQENIQYF. The CDR3 DNA reads as TGTGCCAGCAGTGATGAGGTCCAGGAAAACATTCAGTACTTC. Filled out from reference TRBV9 and TRBJ2-4, the complete variable domain reads DSGVTQTPKHLITATGQRVTLRCSPRSGDLSVYWYQQSLDQGLQFLIQYYNGEERAKGNILERFSAQQFPDLHSELNLSSLELGDSALYFCASSDEVQENIQYFGAGTRLSVL.

The chain links TRBV6-8 to TRBJ1-1, with no clear D. From germline, CDR1 is MNHGY and CDR2 SAAAGT. The length of the CDR3 is 13 residues. Trimming shortened V by 6 bases and J by 0 bases, and 8 bases separated the two germline ends. The CDR3 DNA sequence: TGTGCCAGCAGGGTTGGCATGAACACTGAAGCTTTCTTT. Amino acids: CASRVGMNTEAFF.

V is TRBV30 and J is TRBJ1-3; D call uncertain. The CDR3 runs 14 residues. Trimming stripped 0 bases from V and 11 bases from J, with 17 bases between. Germline-derived CDR1 and CDR2 are GTSNPN and SVGIG (reference sequence). CDR3 DNA: TGTGCCTGGAGTGTTGGGCCACAGAGGAGCGCCATATATTTT. Residues: CAWSVGPQRSAIYF.

The chain joins TRBV30 to TRBJ1-1, with D tentatively TRBD1 (5 bases). V lost 2 bases and J lost 6, with 16 bases in between. CDR1 is GTSNPN, CDR2 SVGIG, per germline (reference sequence). CDR3 size: 14 residues. The CDR3 is CAWSFPPPGAEAFF. CDR3 sequence (DNA): TGTGCCTGGAGTTTTCCCCCCCCGGGGGCTGAAGCTTTCTTT.

The chain has TRBV11-3 and TRBJ2-3, with a possible D match to TRBD2 (5 bases). The germline CDR1 and CDR2 sequences are SGHNT and YENEEA. V was clipped by 4 bases and J by 5 bases, with 25 bases between them. CDR3 length: 18 amino acids. The CDR3 nucleotides read TGTGCCAGCAGCTCGTTTGGTGGCGAGTTAGGACGGGGAGATACGCAGTATTTT. Protein: CASSSFGGELGRGDTQYF. The variable domain in full, completed from reference TRBV11-3 and TRBJ2-3, reads EAGVVQSPRYKIIEKKQPVAFWCNPISGHNTLYWYLQNLGQGPELLIRYENEEAVDDSQLPKDRFSAERLKGVDSTLKIQPAELGDSAVYLCASSSFGGELGRGDTQYFGPGTRLTVL.

The chain's CDR3 is CASRNPGTGSEQYF. The CDR3 nucleotides read TGTGCCAGCCGAAACCCCGGGACAGGGAGCGAGCAGTACTTC. V is TRBV19 and J is TRBJ2-7; 9 bases match TRBD1. Germline trimming cut 9 bases from V and 6 bases from J; bases unmatched to any gene: 12. The CDR3 covers 14 residues. CDR1 and CDR2 (germline): LNHDA, SQIVND (reference sequence).

The genes are TRBV12-2 and TRBJ2-5. TRBV12-2 is classified as a pseudogene. The CDR3 runs to 16 residues. The CDR3 is CASRLDLEGQKETQYF. Here the CDR3 DNA reads TGTGCAAGTCGCTTAGATCTAGAGGGGCAGAAGGAGACCCAGTACTTC.

Only a few counts were recorded for this clone. The chain joins TRBV11-3 to TRBJ2-7, with TRBD2 matching 9 bases. Germline CDR1 is SGHNT and CDR2 is YENEEA. The CDR3 covers 16 residues. V was pared by 5 bases and J by 4 bases, with 12 bases of the junction left unmatched. This CDR3 is CASSPPLSGRGYEQYF. The CDR3 DNA reads TGTGCCAGCAGCCCGCCCCTTAGCGGGAGAGGGTACGAGCAGTACTTC.

This clone was observed a few times. This rearrangement joins TRBV11-3 to TRBJ2-3; D is ambiguous. V gave up 1 base and J gave up 5 bases, with 13 bases separating them. Germline V CDR1 and CDR2: SGHNT, YENEEA. CDR3 length: 15 residues. The CDR3 is CASSLVAAMGDTQYF. The DNA for the CDR3 is TGTGCCAGCAGCTTAGTTGCGGCAATGGGAGATACGCAGTATTTT. Full variable domain (missing parts from reference TRBV11-3 and TRBJ2-3): EAGVVQSPRYKIIEKKQPVAFWCNPISGHNTLYWYLQNLGQGPELLIRYENEEAVDDSQLPKDRFSAERLKGVDSTLKIQPAELGDSAVYLCASSLVAAMGDTQYFGPGTRLTVL.

By proportion, this clone is medium-sized. The rearrangement uses TRBV6-8 and TRBJ2-3; no reliable D call. CDR1 MNHGY and CDR2 SAAAGT come from the germline V gene. This CDR3 comprises 13 residues. Trimming pared 8 bases from V and 6 bases from J, leaving 15 bases between. CDR3 sequence reads: CASWAASADTQYF. The CDR3 coding sequence is TGTGCCAGCTGGGCGGCCTCGGCTGATACGCAGTATTTT.

This rearrangement joins TRBV12-2 to TRBJ2-7; the table's D call, TRBD2, was not checked against the DNA. TRBV12-2 is a recognized pseudogene. The CDR3 consists of 14 residues. The CDR3 DNA sequence: TGTGCCTCAGCAAGCGGGTCCCTTAACTACGAGCAGTACTTC. This sequence encodes CASASGSLNYEQYF.

The sample holds a few counts of this clone. The rearrangement uses TRBV11-3 and TRBJ1-6, with 7 bases that match TRBD1. From germline, CDR1 is SGHNT and CDR2 YENEEA. This CDR3 is built from 14 residues. Trimming removed 4 bases from V and 6 bases from J; junction bases left unmatched: 3. The CDR3 coding sequence is TGTGCCAGCAGCTACAGGGGAGGTAATTCACCCCTCCACTTT. Encoded protein: CASSYRGGNSPLHF.

This clone was observed a few times. The chain employs TRBV30 and TRBJ2-3; D is unresolved. The germline V gene encodes CDR1 GTSNPN and CDR2 SVGIG (reference sequence). This CDR3 is 14 amino acids long. Trimming shortened V by 2 bases and J by 0 bases, and 9 bases separated the two germline ends. CDR3 sequence (DNA): TGTGCCTGGAGTTTGGGCGGCAGCACAGATACGCAGTATTTT. Translation: CAWSLGGSTDTQYF.

This clone has more than one count but fewer than ten. The rearrangement uses TRBV6-8 and TRBJ2-1; D is possibly TRBD1 or TRBD2 (6 bases each). With 2 bases removed from V and 5 bases from J, the gap between germline ends came to 13 bases. The CDR3 covers 15 residues. Germline V gene data show CDR1 as MNHGY and CDR2 as SAAAGT. The CDR3 sequence: CASSYTLGGNNEQFF. CDR3 nucleotides: TGTGCCAGCAGTTACACACTAGGGGGGAACAATGAGCAGTTCTTC.

The sample holds a few counts of this clone. The rearrangement uses TRBV11-3 and TRBJ2-1; 9 bases are shared with TRBD2. Germline lookup yields CDR1 SGHNT and CDR2 YENEEA. CDR3 length: 14 residues. V was clipped by 2 bases and J by 9 bases; unmatched bases: 5. This CDR3 reads CASSLQRGDLEQFF. The DNA of the CDR3 is TGTGCCAGCAGCTTACAGCGGGGGGACCTTGAGCAGTTCTTC. Variable domain in full (rest from reference TRBV11-3 and TRBJ2-1): EAGVVQSPRYKIIEKKQPVAFWCNPISGHNTLYWYLQNLGQGPELLIRYENEEAVDDSQLPKDRFSAERLKGVDSTLKIQPAELGDSAVYLCASSLQRGDLEQFFGPGTRLTVL.

The V gene is TRBV9, the J gene TRBJ1-2, with a possible D match to TRBD1 (5 bases). CDR3 size: 13 residues. Germline V lookup: CDR1 SGDLS, CDR2 YYNGEE. V shed 6 bases and J shed 5 bases, with 14 bases lying between them. CDR3 DNA sequence: TGTGCCAGCACCCCCGCGGGGCTTTATGGCTACACCTTC. Protein: CASTPAGLYGYTF.

The rearrangement uses TRBV5-1 and TRBJ1-6; D is unclear. The V and J ends lost 4 bases and 14 bases respectively, with 19 bases between them. CDR3 length: 14 residues. CDR1 is SGHRS, CDR2 YFSETQ, per germline. This CDR3 reads CASSPGADGVTLHF. CDR3 nucleotide sequence: TGCGCCAGCAGCCCCGGAGCCGACGGTGTGACCCTCCACTTT.

By its share, this clone is medium-sized (0.01 to 0.1%). The chain uses TRBV6-8 and TRBJ2-7; 10 bases line up with TRBD1. The CDR3 is 15 residues long. J lost 3 bases, V lost 6 bases, and 8 bases had no gene match. Germline V gene data show CDR1 as MNHGY and CDR2 as SAAAGT. CDR3 sequence: CASRTPGQGNYEQYF. The CDR3 DNA reads as TGTGCCAGCAGAACTCCGGGACAGGGGAACTACGAGCAGTACTTC.

Only a few counts were recorded for this clone. This rearrangement joins TRBV2 to TRBJ1-5; D unclear. The CDR3 length is 13 residues. V lost 5 bases and J lost 8, with 13 bases in between. CDR1 and CDR2 (germline): SNHLY, FYNNEI. CDR3 sequence (DNA): TGTGCCAGCAGTCAAACAGCTATTGAGCCCCAGCATTTT. Translated: CASSQTAIEPQHF.